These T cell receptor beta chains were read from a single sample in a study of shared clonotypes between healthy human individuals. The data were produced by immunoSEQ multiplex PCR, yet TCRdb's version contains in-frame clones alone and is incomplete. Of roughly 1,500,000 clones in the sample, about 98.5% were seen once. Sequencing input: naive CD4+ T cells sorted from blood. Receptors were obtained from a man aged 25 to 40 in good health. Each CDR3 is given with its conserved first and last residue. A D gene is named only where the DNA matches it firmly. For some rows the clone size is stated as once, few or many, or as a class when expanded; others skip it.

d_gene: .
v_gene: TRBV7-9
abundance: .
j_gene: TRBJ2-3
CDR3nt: TGTGCCAGCAGCCGAGCTAACAGGGGCACAGATACGCAGTATTTT
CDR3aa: CASSRANRGTDTQYF

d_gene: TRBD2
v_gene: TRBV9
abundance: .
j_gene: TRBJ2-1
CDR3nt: TGTGCCAGCAGCGTCTTCAAGCGGGGGGACAATGAGCAGTTCTTC
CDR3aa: CASSVFKRGDNEQFF

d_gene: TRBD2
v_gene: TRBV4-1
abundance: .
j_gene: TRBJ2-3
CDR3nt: TGCGCCAGCAGCCAGGGACTAGCGGTCCGCACAGATACGCAGTATTTT
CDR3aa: CASSQGLAVRTDTQYF

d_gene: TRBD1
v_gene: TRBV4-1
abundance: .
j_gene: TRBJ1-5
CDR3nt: TGCGCCAGCAGCCAAGAAGAGGACAGGGGGAATCAGCCCCAGCATTTT
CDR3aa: CASSQEEDRGNQPQHF

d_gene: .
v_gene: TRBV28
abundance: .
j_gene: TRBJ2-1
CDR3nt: TGTGCCAGCAGTTTGGAACAGGTGTCCTACAATGAGCAGTTCTTC
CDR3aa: CASSLEQVSYNEQFF

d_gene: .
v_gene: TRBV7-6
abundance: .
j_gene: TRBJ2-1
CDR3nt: TGTGCCAGCAGCCCCGGCGGTTCCCACATCGATGAGCAGTTCTTC
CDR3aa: CASSPGGSHIDEQFF

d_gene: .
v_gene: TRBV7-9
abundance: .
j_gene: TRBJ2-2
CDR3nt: TGTGCCAGCAGCTTATTTCCCGCCTTATTGAGAGTTGGGACCGGGGAGCTGTTTTTT
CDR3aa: CASSLFPALLRVGTGELFF

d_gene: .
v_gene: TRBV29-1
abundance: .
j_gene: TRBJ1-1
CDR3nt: TGCAGCGCGGCATCTTTTGGGAAAACTGAAGCTTTCTTT
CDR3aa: CSAASFGKTEAFF

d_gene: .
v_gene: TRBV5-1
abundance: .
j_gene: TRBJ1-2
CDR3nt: TGCGCCAGCAGCCCAGGGGATCCAACAAACTATGGCTACACCTTC
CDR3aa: CASSPGDPTNYGYTF

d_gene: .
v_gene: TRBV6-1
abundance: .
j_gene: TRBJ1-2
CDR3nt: TGTGCCAGCAGGGCTGCCGTAGGGTCGGGCTACACCTTC
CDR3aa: CASRAAVGSGYTF

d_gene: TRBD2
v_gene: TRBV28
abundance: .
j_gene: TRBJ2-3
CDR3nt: TGTGCCAGCACCGCCGCCGGGACTATGTACACAGATACGCAGTATTTT
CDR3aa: CASTAAGTMYTDTQYF

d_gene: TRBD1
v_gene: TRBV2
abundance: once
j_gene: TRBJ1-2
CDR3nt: TGTGCCAGCAGACGGACAGGGGTCTATGGCTACACCTTC
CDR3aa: CASRRTGVYGYTF

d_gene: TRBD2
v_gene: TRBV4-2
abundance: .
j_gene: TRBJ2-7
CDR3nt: TGTGCCAGCAGCCCCAAGAAAAGCGGGAGCGTCGGCTACGAGCAGTACTTC
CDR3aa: CASSPKKSGSVGYEQYF

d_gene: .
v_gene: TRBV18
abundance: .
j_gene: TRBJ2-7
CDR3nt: TGTGCCAGCTCCCGGGGTGCCGCCTACGAGCAGTACTTC
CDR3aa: CASSRGAAYEQYF

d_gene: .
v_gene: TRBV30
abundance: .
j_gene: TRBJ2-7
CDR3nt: TGTGCCTGGAGTCTCAACAGGGAGTACGAGCAGTACTTC
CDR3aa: CAWSLNREYEQYF

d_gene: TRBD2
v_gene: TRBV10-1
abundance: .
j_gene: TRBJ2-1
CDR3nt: TGCGCCAGCAGTGGCGGACTAGCGGGAGATCGAGGGAGGAATGAGCAGTTCTTC
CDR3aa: CASSGGLAGDRGRNEQFF

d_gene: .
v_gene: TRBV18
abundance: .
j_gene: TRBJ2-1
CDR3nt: TGTGCCAGCTCACCTCCGTCGGGTGGTGAGCAGTTCTTC
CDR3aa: CASSPPSGGEQFF

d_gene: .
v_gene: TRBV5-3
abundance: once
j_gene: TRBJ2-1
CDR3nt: TGTGCCAGAAGCTTGCGTCGAACTAGCAGCTACAATGAGCAGTTCTTC
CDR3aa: CARSLRRTSSYNEQFF

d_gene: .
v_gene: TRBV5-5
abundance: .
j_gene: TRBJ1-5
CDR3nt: TGTGCCAGCAGCTTGGTGGGGACCAATCAGCCCCAGCATTTT
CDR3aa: CASSLVGTNQPQHF

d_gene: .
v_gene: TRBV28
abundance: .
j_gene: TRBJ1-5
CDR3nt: TGTGCCAGCAGTTCAAACACCGGGGCCGGCAATCAGCCCCAGCATTTT
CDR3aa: CASSSNTGAGNQPQHF

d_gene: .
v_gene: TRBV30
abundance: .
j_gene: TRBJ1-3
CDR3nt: TGTGCCTGGAGTGTATCCTGGGTCTCTGGAAACACCATATATTTT
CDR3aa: CAWSVSWVSGNTIYF

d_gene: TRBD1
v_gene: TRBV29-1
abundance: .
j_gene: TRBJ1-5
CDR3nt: TGCAGCGTTGAAACGACAGGGAACCAGCCCCAGCATTTT
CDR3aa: CSVETTGNQPQHF

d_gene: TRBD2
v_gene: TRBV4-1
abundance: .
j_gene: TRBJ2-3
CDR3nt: TGCGCCAGCAGCCAAACCCTGGGGGGGGATACGCAGTATTTT
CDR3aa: CASSQTLGGDTQYF

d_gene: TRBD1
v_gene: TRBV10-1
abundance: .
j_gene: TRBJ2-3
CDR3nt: TGCGCCAGCAGGGTCCGACAGGGACGGGCAGATACGCAGTATTTT
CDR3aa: CASRVRQGRADTQYF

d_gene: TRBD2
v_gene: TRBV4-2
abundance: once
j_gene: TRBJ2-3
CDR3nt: TGTGCCAGCAGCCAAGGTGGACTAGCCGCCACAGATACGCAGTATTTT
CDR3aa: CASSQGGLAATDTQYF

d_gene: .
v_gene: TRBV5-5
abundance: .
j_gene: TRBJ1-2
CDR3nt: TGTGCCAGCAGCTCAAGCGACGGTTATGGCTACACCTTC
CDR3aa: CASSSSDGYGYTF

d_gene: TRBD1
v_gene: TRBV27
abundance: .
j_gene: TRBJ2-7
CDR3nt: TGTGCCAGCAGACAGACAGGGGGCGGGGGGCCGTACTTC
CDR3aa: CASRQTGGGGPYF

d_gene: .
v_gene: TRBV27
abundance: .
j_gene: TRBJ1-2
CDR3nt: TGTGCCAGCTCCGGGAGCCGACGAGGGGACTATGGCTACACCTTC
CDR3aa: CASSGSRRGDYGYTF

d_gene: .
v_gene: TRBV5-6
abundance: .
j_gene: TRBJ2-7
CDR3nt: TGTGCCAGCAGATCTACCGGGAGAGTCTACGAGCAGTACTTC
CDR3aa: CASRSTGRVYEQYF

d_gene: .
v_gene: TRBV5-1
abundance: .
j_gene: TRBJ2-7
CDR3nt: TGCGCCAGCAGCTTATCCGGGACCAACATTGGCGAGCAGTACTTC
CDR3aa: CASSLSGTNIGEQYF

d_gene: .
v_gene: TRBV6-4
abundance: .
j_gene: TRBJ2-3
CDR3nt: TGTGCCAGCAGTGACAGTTGGGCCGGTACCACAGATACGCAGTATTTT
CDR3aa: CASSDSWAGTTDTQYF

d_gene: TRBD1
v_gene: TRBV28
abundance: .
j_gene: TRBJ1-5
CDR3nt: TGTGCCAGCAGTCTCCCCTTCGGGGGGACAGGGGGCTATAGCAATCAGCCCCAGCATTTT
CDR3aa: CASSLPFGGTGGYSNQPQHF

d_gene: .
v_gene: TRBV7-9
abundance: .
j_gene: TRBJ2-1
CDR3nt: TGTGCCAGCAGCTTAGCGGACGGTTACAATGAGCAGTTCTTC
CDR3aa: CASSLADGYNEQFF

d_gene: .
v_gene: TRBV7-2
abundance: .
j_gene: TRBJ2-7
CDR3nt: TGTGCCAGCAGAGACAACTACGAGCAGTACTTC
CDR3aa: CASRDNYEQYF

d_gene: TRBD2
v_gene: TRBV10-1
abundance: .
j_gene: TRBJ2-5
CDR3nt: TGCGCCAGCTCCGGGACTAGCGGCCAAGAGACCCAGTACTTC
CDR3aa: CASSGTSGQETQYF

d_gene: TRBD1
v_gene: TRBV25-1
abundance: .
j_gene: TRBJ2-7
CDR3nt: TGTGCCAGCAGTACAACGGGACAGGGCTACGAGCAGTACTTC
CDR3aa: CASSTTGQGYEQYF

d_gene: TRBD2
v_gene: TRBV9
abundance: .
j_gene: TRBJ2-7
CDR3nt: TGTGCCAGCAGCGTAGAACTAGCGACGGAGCAGTACTTC
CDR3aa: CASSVELATEQYF

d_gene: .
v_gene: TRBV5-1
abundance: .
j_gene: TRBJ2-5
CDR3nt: TGCGCCAGCAGGGACGGGGTTGGAGAGACCCAGTACTTC
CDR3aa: CASRDGVGETQYF

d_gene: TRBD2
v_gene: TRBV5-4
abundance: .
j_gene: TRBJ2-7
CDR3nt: TGTGCCAGCAGCTTGGAGCTAGCGGAACTACGGGAGCAGTACTTC
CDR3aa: CASSLELAELREQYF

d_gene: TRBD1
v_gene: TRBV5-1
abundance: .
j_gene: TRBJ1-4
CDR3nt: TGCGCCAGCAGTCCAAGGCCGGGACAGGATAATGAAAAACTGTTTTTT
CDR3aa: CASSPRPGQDNEKLFF

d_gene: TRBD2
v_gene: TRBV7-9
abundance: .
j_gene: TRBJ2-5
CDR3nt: TGTGCCAGCAGCTTAAATACGGGGCAGCGGGAGGCCCAAGAGACCCAGTACTTC
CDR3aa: CASSLNTGQREAQETQYF

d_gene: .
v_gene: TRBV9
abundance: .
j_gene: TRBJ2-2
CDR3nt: TGTGCCAGCAGCGTTAGGTTCGGTTCACTCACCGGGGAGCTGTTTTTT
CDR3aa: CASSVRFGSLTGELFF